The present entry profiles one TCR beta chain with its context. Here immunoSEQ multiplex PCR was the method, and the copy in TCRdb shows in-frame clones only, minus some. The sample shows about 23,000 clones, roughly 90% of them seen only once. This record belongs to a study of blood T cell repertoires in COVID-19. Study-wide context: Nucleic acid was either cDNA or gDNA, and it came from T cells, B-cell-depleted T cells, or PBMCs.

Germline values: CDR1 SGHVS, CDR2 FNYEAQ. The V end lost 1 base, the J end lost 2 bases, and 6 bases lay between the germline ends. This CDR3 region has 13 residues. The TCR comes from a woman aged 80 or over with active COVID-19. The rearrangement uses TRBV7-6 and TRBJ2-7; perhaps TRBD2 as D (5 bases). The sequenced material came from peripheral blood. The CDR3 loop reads CASSLGSAYEQYF. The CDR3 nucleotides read TGTGCCAGCAGCTTAGGTAGCGCCTACGAGCAGTACTTC.